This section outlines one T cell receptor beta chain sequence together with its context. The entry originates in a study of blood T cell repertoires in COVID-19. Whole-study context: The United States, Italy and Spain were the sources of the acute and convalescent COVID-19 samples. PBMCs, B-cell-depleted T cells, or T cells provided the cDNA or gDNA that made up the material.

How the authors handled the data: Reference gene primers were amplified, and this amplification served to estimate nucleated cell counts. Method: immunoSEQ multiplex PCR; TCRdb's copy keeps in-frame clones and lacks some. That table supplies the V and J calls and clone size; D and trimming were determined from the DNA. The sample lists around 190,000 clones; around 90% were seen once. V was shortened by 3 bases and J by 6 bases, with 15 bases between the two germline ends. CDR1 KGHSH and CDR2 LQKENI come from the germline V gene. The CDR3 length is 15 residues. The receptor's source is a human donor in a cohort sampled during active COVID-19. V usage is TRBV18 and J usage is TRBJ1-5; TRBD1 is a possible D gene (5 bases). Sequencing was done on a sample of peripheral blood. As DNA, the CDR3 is TGTGCCAGCTCACCGGCTCAGGGTGTGGGTCAGCCCCAGCATTTT. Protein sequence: CASSPAQGVGQPQHF. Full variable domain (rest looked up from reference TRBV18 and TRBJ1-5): NAGVMQNPRHLVRRRGQEARLRCSPMKGHSHVYWYRQLPEEGLKFMVYLQKENIIDESGMPKERFSAEFPKEGPSILRIQQVVRGDSAAYFCASSPAQGVGQPQHFGDGTRLSIL.